Included here is one T cell receptor beta chain sequence, with context. Its specificity is unknown. This specimen comes from a study of CD4 T cells in relation to SARS-CoV-2 and coronaviruses. Across the study: No peptide or an HIV-1 Nef peptide pool served as negative control. General study points: Crossreactivity was assessed only for spike protein, not other viral proteins. In roughly 61% of donors, memory CD4+ clonotypes crossrecognized SARS-CoV-2 and at least one common cold coronavirus spike. Samples before the pandemic and after infection were not matched within any donor.

TCRdb's table, derived via immunoSEQ multiplex PCR, lists solely in-frame clones and lacks some. This sample carries more than 25,000 clones, roughly 78% of them seen once, and the ten largest clones take 9% to 15%. The trim removed 7 bases at V and 2 bases at J, leaving 4 bases unmatched. Germline assignment: CDR1 SQVTM and CDR2 ANQGSEA. The CDR3 consists of 12 residues. The unexposed donors gave CD4+ T cells in about 2011-2018, prior to COVID-19. CD4+ T cells were isolated from the cells after nine to eleven days of culture. Sample: CD4+ T cells from PBMCs, cultured in vitro. The V and J genes are TRBV29-1 and TRBJ1-1, with 7 bases identical to TRBD1. The receptor comes from a human donor in good health. The DNA for the CDR3 is TGCAGCGCCGGGACAGTTAACACTGAAGCTTTCTTT. Translated: CSAGTVNTEAFF.